Sequencing of this TCR beta chain was carried out in a study of post-analysis software for immune sequencing data. At the level of the study: Secondary progressive, relapsing-remitting and progressive-relapsing multiple sclerosis were among the included disease courses. Study conclusions and caveats: Samples made in the same batch grouped tightly together by F measure. Roughly 5 TRBV segments, including TRBV5-6, TRBV5-1 and TRBV20-1, were more frequent in patients than controls. People with multiple sclerosis had a significantly lower normalized Chao1 diversity than controls did.

Tagging with unique molecular identifiers was a feature of the TCR beta cDNA libraries. Input populations of about 1 to 11 million T cells gave rise to some 500,000 cDNA molecules. TCRdb analysed the PCR reads with MiXCR anew, one entry per CDR3 protein. Among some 370,000 distinct CDR3 sequences listed, approximately 33% were seen once. This CDR3 has 15 residues. CDR1 and CDR2 (germline): SGDLS, YYNGEE. V was cut by 0 bases and J by 0 bases, with 7 bases left in between. This clonotype was detected once. Its target is unknown. Specimen: blood. The chain recombines TRBV9 with TRBJ2-1; D unclear. This receptor was identified in a girl aged 5-17 years with multiple sclerosis. This chain's CDR3 is CASSVEPSSYNEQFF. As DNA, the CDR3 is TGTGCCAGCAGCGTAGAGCCGAGCTCCTACAATGAGCAGTTCTTC. Together with reference TRBV9 and TRBJ2-1, the CDR3 gives the full variable domain: DSGVTQTPKHLITATGQRVTLRCSPRSGDLSVYWYQQSLDQGLQFLIQYYNGEERAKGNILERFSAQQFPDLHSELNLSSLELGDSALYFCASSVEPSSYNEQFFGPGTRLTVL.